One sample yielded the 5 T cell receptor beta chains listed below, sequenced in a study of cytomegalovirus exposure and HLA in healthy donors. The protocol was immunoSEQ multiplex PCR, while the TCRdb copy is restricted to in-frame clones and leaves out a portion. The sample has 150,000 or so clones, just under 90% seen once. The sample taken for sequencing was PBMCs. These receptors were obtained from a young woman in good health and CMV-seronegative.

The count of this clone is one. The chain has TRBV5-6 and TRBJ2-7; perhaps TRBD1 as D (5 bases). Trimming took 2 bases from V and 2 from J, leaving 14 bases between them. CDR1 is SGHDT, CDR2 YYEEEE, per germline. The CDR3 length is 15 residues. Here the CDR3 DNA reads TGTGCCAGCAGCTTTGACGACAGATTCACCTACGAGCAGTACTTC. Translating it yields CASSFDDRFTYEQYF.

The CDR3 sequence is CASSLGRDPRMNTEAFF. Written as DNA, the CDR3 is TGTGCCAGCAGCTTAGGGCGGGACCCGAGAATGAACACTGAAGCTTTCTTT. J is TRBJ1-1 and V is TRBV7-8, with TRBD1 as a possible D gene (5 bases). Germline CDR1 reads SGHVS; CDR2 reads FQNEAQ. V was pared by 1 base and J by 0 bases, with 15 bases between. This CDR3 spans 17 amino acids.

A few counts support this clone. Here the CDR3 reads CASGGLGNQPQHF. CDR3 nucleotide sequence: TGTGCCAGCGGCGGGCTGGGCAATCAGCCCCAGCATTTT. The rearrangement links TRBV7-9 to TRBJ1-5; no clear D. The CDR3 length is 13 residues. CDR1 SEHNR and CDR2 FQNEAQ come from the germline V gene (reference sequence). Trimming cost V 8 bases and J 2 bases, with 10 bases left between them.

The chain joins TRBV15 to TRBJ1-4, with 9 bases aligning to TRBD1. The V segment lost 1 base and the J segment 5 bases; nucleotides outside the gene matches: 2. The CDR3 extends over 15 amino acids. The germline V gene encodes CDR1 LNHNV and CDR2 YYDKDF (reference sequence). The CDR3 DNA follows: TGTGCCACCAGCAGAGCCGGGACAGGGAATGAAAAACTGTTTTTT. Translating gives CATSRAGTGNEKLFF. The variable domain in full, with the rest retrieved from reference TRBV15 and TRBJ1-4, is DAMVIQNPRYQVTQFGKPVTLSCSQTLNHNVMYWYQQKSSQAPKLLFHYYDKDFNNEADTPDNFQSRRPNTSFCFLDIRSPGLGDTAMYLCATSRAGTGNEKLFFGSGTQLSVL.

J is TRBJ1-3 and V is TRBV15; TRBD1 might be the D (5 bases). Per germline, CDR1 LNHNV and CDR2 YYDKDF (reference sequence). The length of the CDR3 is 17 residues. V shed 0 bases and J shed 1 base, with 13 bases lying between them. CDR3 loop: CATSRDKGLGSGNTIYF. In nucleotides, the CDR3 is TGTGCCACCAGCAGAGATAAGGGGTTAGGTTCTGGAAACACCATATATTTT.